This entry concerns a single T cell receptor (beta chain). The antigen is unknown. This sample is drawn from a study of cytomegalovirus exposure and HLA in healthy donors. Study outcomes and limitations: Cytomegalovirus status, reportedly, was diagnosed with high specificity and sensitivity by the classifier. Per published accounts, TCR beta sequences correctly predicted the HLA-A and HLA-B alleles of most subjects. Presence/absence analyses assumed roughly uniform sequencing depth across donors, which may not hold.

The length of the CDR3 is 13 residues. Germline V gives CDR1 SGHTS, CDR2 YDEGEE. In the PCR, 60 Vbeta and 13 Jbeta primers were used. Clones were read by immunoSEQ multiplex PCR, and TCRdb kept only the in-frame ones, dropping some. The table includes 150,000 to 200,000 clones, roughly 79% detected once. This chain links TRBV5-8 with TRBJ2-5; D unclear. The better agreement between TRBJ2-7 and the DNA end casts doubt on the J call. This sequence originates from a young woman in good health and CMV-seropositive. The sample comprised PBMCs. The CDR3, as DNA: TGTGCCAGCAGCTTGGTGTTCAACTACGAGCAGTACTTC. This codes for CASSLVFNYEQYF.